Below, 26 T cell receptor beta chains from the same sample are listed, as sequenced in a study of radiotherapy plus CTLA-4 blockade in lung cancer. The repertoire was sequenced with immunoSEQ multiplex PCR; TCRdb's copy has only in-frame clones and lacks some. This table holds about 97,000 clones, 65% to 80% found once. This sample comprised peripheral blood, obtained from a patient treated with radiotherapy plus ipilimumab. These receptor sequences come from a human donor with non-small cell lung cancer who had a partial response to radiotherapy plus ipilimumab. Some clones in this sample may be carry-over from other donors' samples.

The genes are TRBV19 and TRBJ2-7; 8 nucleotides line up with TRBD2. The CDR3 has 15 residues. Germline loops: CDR1 LNHDA, CDR2 SQIVND (reference sequence). V shed 3 bases and J 3 bases; nucleotides not matched to a gene: 7. The CDR3 DNA reads TGTGCCAGTAGTATCCGGGAGGGGGGGAGCTACGAGCAGTACTTC. This codes for CASSIREGGSYEQYF.

The CDR3 nucleotides read TGCGCCAGCAGCCTGGGACTAGCGGGGGGGCCATCCGGGGAGCTGTTTTTT. Translation gives CASSLGLAGGPSGELFF. The chain joins TRBV5-1 to TRBJ2-2, with 16 bases identical to TRBD2. The CDR3 consists of 17 residues. V was pared by 4 bases and J by 6 bases, with 6 bases of the junction left unmatched. Germline CDR1 is SGHRS and CDR2 is YFSETQ. The full variable domain, with the rest looked up from reference TRBV5-1 and TRBJ2-2, is KAGVTQTPRYLIKTRGQQVTLSCSPISGHRSVSWYQQTPGQGLQFLFEYFSETQRNKGNFPGRFSGRQFSNSRSEMNVSTLELGDSALYLCASSLGLAGGPSGELFFGEGSRLTVL.

The chain employs TRBV7-3 and TRBJ2-1; the match to TRBD2 covers 9 bases. The V segment lost 2 bases and the J segment 5 bases; nucleotides outside the gene matches: 10. Germline V CDR1 and CDR2: SGHTA, FQGTGA. The CDR3 runs 17 residues. CDR3 protein: CASSLLGGRALNNEQFF. In nucleotides, the CDR3 is TGTGCCAGCAGCTTATTAGGCGGGAGGGCCCTCAACAATGAGCAGTTCTTC.

This clone was counted at least ten times. The rearrangement uses TRBV7-9 and TRBJ2-7, with D uncertain. The CDR3 is 15 amino acids. CDR1 SEHNR and CDR2 FQNEAQ come from the germline V gene (reference sequence). Deletions cut 0 bases from V and 0 bases from J, with 9 bases between. The chain's CDR3 is CASSLARGSSYEQYF. In nucleotides, the CDR3 is TGTGCCAGCAGCTTAGCAAGAGGTTCCTCCTACGAGCAGTACTTC.

This chain connects TRBV27 to TRBJ2-3, with TRBD2 as a possible D gene (7 bases). Germline assignment: CDR1 MNHEY and CDR2 SMNVEV (reference sequence). The CDR3 loop spans 15 amino acids. V dropped 2 bases and J dropped 3 bases, with 12 bases sitting between them. The CDR3 DNA reads as TGTGCCAGCAGTTTACGAGGGAGGGGGACAGATACGCAGTATTTT. Residues: CASSLRGRGTDTQYF.

Concerning this clone itself: One junction end disagrees with the germline gene, perhaps due to a read error. The CDR3 DNA reads TGTGCCAGCAGCTTGGGGGGGACAAGTGTCCTTTCAATCTTC. This sequence encodes CASSLGGTSVLSIF. The chain combines TRBV7-2 with TRBJ1-2, with a possible D match to TRBD1 (6 bases). The CDR3 totals 14 residues. CDR1 is SGHTA and CDR2 is FQGNSA in the germline V gene.

This clone has more than one count but fewer than ten. CDR3 bases: TGTGCCAGCAGCTTAGACAGGGGGCCCACCGGGGAGCTGTTTTTT. Translating it yields CASSLDRGPTGELFF. The chain combines TRBV7-8 with TRBJ2-2; 9 bases line up with TRBD1. Germline lookup yields CDR1 SGHVS and CDR2 FQNEAQ. This CDR3 is built from 15 residues. J was trimmed by 4 bases and V by 1 base; bases with no gene match: 1.

The chain joins TRBV9 to TRBJ2-3; the match to TRBD2 covers 10 bases. The germline gives CDR1 SGDLS, CDR2 YYNGEE. CDR3 size: 17 residues. V gave up 0 bases and J gave up 1 base; unmatched junction bases: 5. As DNA, the CDR3 is TGTGCCAGCAGCGTAGTCCCTAGCGGGGGAGGCACAGATACGCAGTATTTT. It yields the protein CASSVVPSGGGTDTQYF.

The chain combines TRBV5-1 with TRBJ1-4; 7 bases are a match to TRBD1. Per germline, CDR1 SGHRS and CDR2 YFSETQ. V shed 3 bases and J 5 bases; nucleotides not matched to a gene: 4. CDR3 length equals 14 residues. The chain's CDR3 is CASSSGQRNEKLFF. The CDR3 DNA follows: TGCGCCAGCAGCTCGGGACAGAGGAATGAAAAACTGTTTTTT.

The rearrangement uses TRBV14 and TRBJ2-2, with 15 bases fitting TRBD2. J gave up 5 bases and V 0 bases, and 7 bases lay outside the gene matches. CDR3 length: 19 amino acids. Germline loops: CDR1 SGHDN, CDR2 FVKESK. The CDR3 sequence is CASSQDPLGLAGGTGELFF. CDR3 in DNA: TGTGCCAGCAGCCAAGACCCCCTTGGACTAGCGGGGGGGACCGGGGAGCTGTTTTTT.

This chain links TRBV6-1 with TRBJ1-5, with D unclear. The CDR3 is 15 amino acids. In germline, CDR1 is MNHNS, CDR2 SASEGT. V was clipped by 5 bases and J by 2 bases, with 13 bases between them. The DNA of the CDR3 is TGTGCCAGCAGTCCCACGAGGGCCGGCAATCAGCCCCAGCATTTT. Its protein product is CASSPTRAGNQPQHF.

The chain carries TRBV19 and TRBJ2-4; D might be TRBD1 (5 bases). The CDR3 is made up of 13 amino acids. CDR1 and CDR2 (germline): LNHDA, SQIVND (reference sequence). V was cut by 10 bases and J by 9 bases, with 19 bases left in between. The CDR3, as DNA: TGTGCCACCACAGGCGAGGTGGCTGGCATTCAGTACTTC. Translated, it gives CATTGEVAGIQYF.

The chain combines TRBV29-1 with TRBJ2-2; a possible D gene is TRBD1 (5 bases). V was pared by 6 bases and J by 4 bases, with 15 bases between. The CDR3 covers 14 residues. Germline loops: CDR1 SQVTM, CDR2 ANQGSEA. CDR3 DNA: TGCAGCGTCGCCAGGGTTACGGGCACCGGGGAGCTGTTTTTT. Translating it yields CSVARVTGTGELFF.

The chain combines TRBV5-6 with TRBJ1-2; TRBD1 is a possible D gene (5 bases). The V end was cut by 5 bases, the J end by 6 bases, with 17 bases between. The V gene's germline CDR1 is SGHDT and CDR2 YYEEEE. This CDR3 comprises 14 residues. CDR3 region: CASRFFQGLHGYTF. The CDR3, as DNA: TGTGCCAGCAGATTCTTTCAGGGATTGCATGGCTACACCTTC.

The chain employs TRBV5-1 and TRBJ2-5; 11 positions match TRBD2. The CDR3 is made up of 15 amino acids. Trimming at V came to 1 base and at J to 3 bases, leaving 2 bases not matched to a gene. CDR1 SGHRS and CDR2 YFSETQ come from the germline V gene. The CDR3: CASSLLLAGEETQYF. The CDR3 DNA is TGCGCCAGCAGCTTGTTACTAGCGGGAGAAGAGACCCAGTACTTC.

The chain links TRBV28 to TRBJ1-2, with 7 bases matching TRBD1. Germline loops: CDR1 MDHEN, CDR2 SYDVKM. There are 15 residues in the CDR3. J lost 4 bases, V lost 3 bases, and 8 bases had no gene match. The CDR3 sequence is CASSLPGGFVYGYTF. In DNA, the CDR3 is TGTGCCAGCAGTTTGCCAGGGGGGTTCGTCTATGGCTACACCTTC.

This CDR3 is CASSLTGRLNTEAFF. Here the CDR3 DNA reads TGTGCCAGCAGCTTGACAGGCCGACTGAACACTGAAGCTTTCTTT. The chain uses TRBV7-9 and TRBJ1-1; possible D gene TRBD1, 6 bases. Deletions cut 3 bases from V and 0 bases from J, with 11 bases between. The length of the CDR3 is 15 residues. The germline V gene has CDR1 SEHNR and CDR2 FQNEAQ (reference sequence).

There are a few counts of this clone. The chain employs TRBV14 and TRBJ1-4; 8 bases align to TRBD1. The V gene end was trimmed by 2 bases and the J gene end by 8 bases; junction bases not matched to a gene: 7. Germline CDR1 reads SGHDN; CDR2 reads FVKESK. This CDR3 has 15 residues. Written as DNA, the CDR3 is TGTGCCAGCAGCCAATCCGGGACAGGACGCGAAAAACTGTTTTTT. Its translation is CASSQSGTGREKLFF. Full variable domain (remainder filled in from reference TRBV14 and TRBJ1-4): EAGVTQFPSHSVIEKGQTVTLRCDPISGHDNLYWYRRVMGKEIKFLLHFVKESKQDESGMPNNRFLAERTGGTYSTLKVQPAELEDSGVYFCASSQSGTGREKLFFGSGTQLSVL.

This clone was counted only a few times. The chain joins TRBV15 to TRBJ2-3; D might be TRBD2 (6 bases). Germline-derived CDR1 and CDR2 are LNHNV and YYDKDF (reference sequence). Trimming cost V 0 bases and J 0 bases, with 13 bases left between them. The CDR3 is 17 amino acids. The CDR3 bases are TGTGCCACCAGCAGAGATCTAGCGTCCTCTAGCACAGATACGCAGTATTTT. This translates into CATSRDLASSSTDTQYF.

V gene TRBV6-1 combines with J gene TRBJ2-7; the D gene is possibly TRBD1 (7 bases). The CDR3 spans 16 residues. Trimming took off 3 bases at V and 2 bases at J, with 17 bases between the two ends. Germline lookup yields CDR1 MNHNS and CDR2 SASEGT. CDR3 sequence: CASSEGGTALPYEQYF. The CDR3 region has the DNA TGTGCCAGCAGTGAGGGCGGGACAGCCCTCCCCTACGAGCAGTACTTC.

The rearrangement uses TRBV5-1 and TRBJ2-1, with D perhaps TRBD1 (5 bases). The CDR3 totals 15 residues. The germline CDR1 and CDR2 sequences are SGHRS and YFSETQ. V was pared by 1 base and J by 0 bases, with 8 bases between. CDR3 nucleotide sequence: TGCGCCAGCAGCTTGAGGGGCAGCTCCTACAATGAGCAGTTCTTC. This translates into CASSLRGSSYNEQFF.

The rearrangement links TRBV7-2 to TRBJ2-7; D is uncertain. The CDR3 is made up of 14 amino acids. V lost 1 base and J 6 bases, leaving 13 bases between the germline ends. Germline V lookup: CDR1 SGHTA, CDR2 FQGNSA. CDR3 protein: CASSLGNQPGEQYF. The CDR3 coding sequence is TGTGCCAGCAGCTTAGGCAACCAGCCGGGCGAGCAGTACTTC.

The CDR3 DNA reads as TGTGCCAGCAGCTTAGGAGGAGGCTCTCAGGCTGGCTACACCTTC. Protein product: CASSLGGGSQAGYTF. The chain combines TRBV11-2 with TRBJ1-2; D ambiguous. Between the trimmed V and J ends, which lost 1 base and 7 bases, there was a span of 16 bases. CDR1 SGHAT and CDR2 FQNNGV come from the germline V gene. This CDR3 spans 15 amino acids.

V and J are TRBV19 and TRBJ2-1, with 8 bases lining up with TRBD2. CDR1 LNHDA and CDR2 SQIVND come from the germline V gene (reference sequence). After removal of 1 base from V and 6 bases from J, the junction contained 5 bases not matched to a gene. CDR3 length equals 15 residues. The CDR3 is CASSIGAGASNEQFF. In nucleotides, the CDR3 is TGTGCCAGTAGTATAGGAGCGGGAGCTAGCAATGAGCAGTTCTTC.

This clone is a singleton in its sample. The chain's CDR3 is CSVDPLAGVQVAQYF. The DNA of the CDR3 is TGCAGCGTTGACCCGCTAGCGGGAGTTCAAGTCGCGCAGTATTTT. The chain employs TRBV29-1 and TRBJ2-3, with 10 bases aligning to TRBD2. Germline values: CDR1 SQVTM, CDR2 ANQGSEA. CDR3 length equals 15 residues. The V gene end was trimmed by 3 bases and the J gene end by 10 bases; junction bases not matched to a gene: 13.

This clone was counted once. The chain recombines TRBV6-5 with TRBJ2-7; the D gene is possibly TRBD2 (5 bases). There are 12 residues in the CDR3. Germline assignment: CDR1 MNHEY and CDR2 SVGAGI. The CDR3 nucleotides read TGTGCGAGCTGGGTAGGGAGCTCTCAGAAGTACTTC. It is translated as CASWVGSSQKYF.